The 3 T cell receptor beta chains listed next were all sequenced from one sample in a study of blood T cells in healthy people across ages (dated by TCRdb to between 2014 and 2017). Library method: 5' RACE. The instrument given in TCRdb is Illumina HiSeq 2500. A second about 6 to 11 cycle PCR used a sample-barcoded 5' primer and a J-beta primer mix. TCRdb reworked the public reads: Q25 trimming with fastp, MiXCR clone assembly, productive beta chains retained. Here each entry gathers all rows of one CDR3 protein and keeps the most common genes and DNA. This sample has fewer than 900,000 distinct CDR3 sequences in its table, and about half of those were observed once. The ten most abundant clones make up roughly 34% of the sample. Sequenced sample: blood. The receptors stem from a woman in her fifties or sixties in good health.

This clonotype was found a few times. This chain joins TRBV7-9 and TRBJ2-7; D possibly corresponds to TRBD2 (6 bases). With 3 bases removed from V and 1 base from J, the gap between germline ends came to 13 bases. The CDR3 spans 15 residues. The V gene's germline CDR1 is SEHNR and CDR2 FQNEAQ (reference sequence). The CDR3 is CASSFWPSASYEQYF. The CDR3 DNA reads TGTGCCAGCAGCTTTTGGCCTAGCGCATCCTACGAGCAGTACTTC. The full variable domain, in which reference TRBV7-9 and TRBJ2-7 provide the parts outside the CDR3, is DTGVSQNPRHKITKRGQNVTFRCDPISEHNRLYWYRQTLGQGPEFLTYFQNEAQLEKSRLLSDRFSAERPKGSFSTLEIQRTEQGDSAMYLCASSFWPSASYEQYFGPGTRLTVT.

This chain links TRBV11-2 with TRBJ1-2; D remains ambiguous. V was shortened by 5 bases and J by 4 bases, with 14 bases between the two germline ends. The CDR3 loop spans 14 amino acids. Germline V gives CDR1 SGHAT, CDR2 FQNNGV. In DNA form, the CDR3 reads TGTGCCAGCAGCCCCGGGAGGGTGTTCTATGGCTACACCTTC. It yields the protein CASSPGRVFYGYTF.

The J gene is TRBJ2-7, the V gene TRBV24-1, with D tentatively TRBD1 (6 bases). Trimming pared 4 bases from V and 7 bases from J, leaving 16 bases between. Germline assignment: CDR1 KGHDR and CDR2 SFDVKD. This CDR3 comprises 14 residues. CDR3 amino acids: CATSDARQGGEQYF. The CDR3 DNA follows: TGTGCCACCAGTGACGCCCGTCAAGGGGGAGAGCAGTACTTC.